What follows are 25 T cell receptor beta chains derived from one specimen sequenced in a study of cytomegalovirus exposure and HLA in healthy donors. PCR involved 60 Vbeta and 13 Jbeta primers. Method: immunoSEQ multiplex PCR; TCRdb's copy keeps in-frame clones and lacks some. Among fewer than 250,000 clones listed, 87% were seen once. Sequencing was carried out using PBMCs. These receptors were taken from a boy aged 2 to 10 in good health and CMV-seronegative.

J is TRBJ2-7 and V is TRBV28, with 7 bases that match TRBD1. Trimming cost V 6 bases and J 3 bases; bases outside gene matches: 11. CDR1 is MDHEN, CDR2 SYDVKM, per germline. CDR3 length: 15 amino acids. CDR3 in amino acids: CASRGITGAFYEQYF. The CDR3 nucleotides read TGTGCCAGCAGGGGGATAACAGGGGCCTTCTACGAGCAGTACTTC.

In DNA form, the CDR3 reads TGTGCCATCAGTGACGGACGGACAGGCTCCTACAATGAGCAGTTCTTC. Residues: CAISDGRTGSYNEQFF. The V and J genes are TRBV10-3 and TRBJ2-1; 7 bases align to TRBD1. V lost 3 bases and J lost 0; bases outside the gene matches: 5. The CDR3 sequence is 16 residues long. Germline assignment: CDR1 ENHRY and CDR2 SYGVKD.

The gene calls are TRBV25-1 and TRBJ1-1, with TRBD1 as a possible D gene (5 bases). This CDR3 has 15 residues. Germline V lookup: CDR1 MGHDK, CDR2 SYGVNS. Trimming removed 5 bases from V and 3 bases from J, with 16 bases in between. The DNA of the CDR3 is TGTGCCAGCAGTCTTGGGGCATTATCACACACTGAAGCTTTCTTT. This gives the protein CASSLGALSHTEAFF.

The chain links TRBV13 to TRBJ2-2, with 14 bases aligning to TRBD2. CDR3 size: 21 residues. The germline V gene has CDR1 PRHDT and CDR2 FYEKMQ (reference sequence). The J segment lost 4 bases and the V segment lost 7 bases, leaving 20 bases of the junction unmatched. The CDR3 nucleotides read TGTGCCAGCACCCCCCCCGGAGGGACTAGCGGGGGTCGTAGTATCACCGGGGAGCTGTTTTTT. This sequence encodes CASTPPGGTSGGRSITGELFF.

The gene calls are TRBV9 and TRBJ2-7; 8 nucleotides match TRBD2. This CDR3 has 15 amino acids. V lost 0 bases and J lost 6; bases outside the gene matches: 8. Germline V gene sequence: CDR1 SGDLS, CDR2 YYNGEE. The CDR3 nucleotides read TGTGCCAGCAGCGTAGCACCGGGACTAGAGGTCGAGCAGTACTTC. It codes for CASSVAPGLEVEQYF.

This clone was picked up one time. This chain joins TRBV28 and TRBJ1-2; TRBD1 agrees at 8 bases. Germline assignment: CDR1 MDHEN and CDR2 SYDVKM. Losses at the gene ends were 2 bases for V and 4 bases for J; bases not matched to a gene: 9. CDR3 length: 16 residues. CDR3 region: CASSLRAGGASYGYTF. The DNA of the CDR3 is TGTGCCAGCAGTTTACGCGCAGGGGGCGCTTCCTATGGCTACACCTTC.

The DNA of the CDR3 is TGTGCCAGCAGTCCAGGGTTCTATCAGCCCCAGCATTTT. It is translated as CASSPGFYQPQHF. The V call is TRBV28, the J call TRBJ1-5, with D possibly being TRBD1 (5 bases). The CDR3 length is 13 residues. The V gene's germline CDR1 is MDHEN and CDR2 SYDVKM. V lost 5 bases to trimming and J lost 5 bases, with 10 bases between them.

The genes are TRBV2 and TRBJ2-5, with 7 bases fitting TRBD1. V was pared by 7 bases and J by 2 bases, with 10 bases of the junction left unmatched. The germline gives CDR1 SNHLY, CDR2 FYNNEI. This CDR3 is built from 15 residues. CDR3 residues: CASTYLTGRQETQYF. DNA of the CDR3: TGTGCCAGCACCTACTTGACAGGGAGACAAGAGACCCAGTACTTC. Supplemented by reference TRBV2 and TRBJ2-5, the full variable domain reads EPEVTQTPSHQVTQMGQEVILRCVPISNHLYFYWYRQILGQKVEFLVSFYNNEISEKSEIFDDQFSVERPDGSNFTLKIRSTKLEDSAMYFCASTYLTGRQETQYFGPGTRLLVL.

The CDR3 is CSANRGQGLFF. The CDR3 nucleotides read TGCAGTGCTAACAGGGGACAGGGACTGTTTTTT. The J gene is TRBJ1-4, the V gene TRBV20-1; TRBD1 matches 9 bases. The CDR3 loop spans 11 amino acids. V gave up 4 bases and J gave up 13 bases; unmatched junction bases: 4. In germline, CDR1 is DFQATT, CDR2 SNEGSKA (reference sequence).

The CDR3 loop is CASSEILNTEAFF. CDR3 nucleotides: TGTGCCAGCAGTGAAATATTGAACACTGAAGCTTTCTTT. The chain joins TRBV6-1 to TRBJ1-1; no reliable D call. CDR1 and CDR2 (germline): MNHNS, SASEGT. Deletions cut 2 bases from V and 0 bases from J, with 4 bases between. The CDR3 loop spans 13 amino acids.

The genes are TRBV27 and TRBJ2-7; possibly TRBD2 for D (7 bases). This CDR3 has 13 residues. Germline CDR1 and CDR2: MNHEY and SMNVEV (reference sequence). The ends were cut back, 2 bases at V and 5 bases at J, with 10 bases in the middle. CDR3 sequence reads: CASSLGGANEQYF. CDR3 sequence (DNA): TGTGCCAGCAGTTTAGGGGGGGCCAACGAGCAGTACTTC.

The chain combines TRBV30 with TRBJ2-4; the match to TRBD1 covers 9 bases. This CDR3 is 14 amino acids long. From germline, CDR1 is GTSNPN and CDR2 SVGIG (reference sequence). J gave up 8 bases and V 1 base, and 6 bases lay outside the gene matches. As DNA, the CDR3 is TGTGCCTGGAGTGAAGGGACAGGGTTTCACATTCAGTACTTC. Its translation: CAWSEGTGFHIQYF.

The gene calls are TRBV5-1 and TRBJ2-2; no reliable D call. The length of the CDR3 is 16 residues. Germline V lookup: CDR1 SGHRS, CDR2 YFSETQ. Deletions cut 0 bases from V and 1 base from J, with 10 bases between. The CDR3 loop reads CASSLAAQRNTGELFF. CDR3 in DNA: TGCGCCAGCAGCTTGGCCGCGCAGCGGAACACCGGGGAGCTGTTTTTT.

The V call is TRBV2, the J call TRBJ1-1; D is undetermined. The length of the CDR3 is 13 residues. Germline V gene lookup returns CDR1 SNHLY and CDR2 FYNNEI. Trimming stripped 11 bases from V and 6 bases from J, with 19 bases between. The CDR3 nucleotides are TGTGCCCATAAGAAGGCGAGAGGTGCTGAAGCTTTCTTT. Protein sequence: CAHKKARGAEAFF.

The chain is built from TRBV30 and TRBJ2-1; D is uncertain. Per germline, CDR1 GTSNPN and CDR2 SVGIG (reference sequence). This CDR3 comprises 13 residues. Trimming left V 0 bases short and J 5 bases short, with 8 bases between. CDR3 coding DNA: TGTGCCTGGAGTGTTGAAACAGACAATGAGCAGTTCTTC. Protein product: CAWSVETDNEQFF.

This chain uses TRBV28 with TRBJ2-3; D unclear. Germline-derived CDR1 and CDR2 are MDHEN and SYDVKM. CDR3 length: 12 residues. The V end lost 6 bases, the J end lost 8 bases, and 12 bases lay between the germline ends. CDR3 nucleotides: TGTGCCAGCAGCCTTGGAACGGGTACGCAGTATTTT. Translation: CASSLGTGTQYF.

The chain joins TRBV5-1 to TRBJ1-6, with D unresolved. CDR3 length: 15 residues. CDR1 is SGHRS, CDR2 YFSETQ, per germline. V lost 0 bases and J lost 7, with 11 bases in between. The chain's CDR3 is CASSLDGAPNSPLHF. In DNA form, the CDR3 reads TGCGCCAGCAGCTTGGATGGAGCACCGAATTCACCCCTCCACTTT.

This chain links TRBV2 with TRBJ1-3; 7 bases are a match to TRBD1. The J segment lost 6 bases and the V segment lost 6 bases, leaving 5 bases of the junction unmatched. This CDR3 is 13 amino acids long. The germline gives CDR1 SNHLY, CDR2 FYNNEI. The DNA for the CDR3 is TGTGCCAGCAGCGACAGGGCTGCAAACACCATATATTTT. Translation: CASSDRAANTIYF.

For this clone: The germline gene is not matched at one end of the junction; a read error may be the cause. This chain uses TRBV7-9 with TRBJ1-1; 7 positions match TRBD1. The CDR3 spans 14 residues. CDR1 and CDR2 from the germline V gene are SEHNR and FQNEAQ (reference sequence). The CDR3 is CASSLVGTVGEVFF. The CDR3 DNA reads TGTGCCAGCAGCTTAGTAGGGACAGTTGGTGAAGTTTTCTTT.

This chain uses TRBV7-3 with TRBJ1-3; 8 positions match TRBD1. CDR1 is SGHTA and CDR2 is FQGTGA in the germline V gene. This CDR3 region has 16 residues. With V trimmed by 9 bases and J by 4 bases, 14 bases remained unmatched. The CDR3 DNA follows: TGTGCCAGAGCCAAAGGGACAGGCCCTTCCGGAAACACCATATATTTT. Encoded protein: CARAKGTGPSGNTIYF.

V usage is TRBV28 and J usage is TRBJ1-6; 9 nucleotides agree with TRBD1. The CDR3 is 14 residues long. Germline CDR1 reads MDHEN; CDR2 reads SYDVKM. V lost 3 bases and J lost 6; bases outside the gene matches: 0. CDR3: CASSLGQGNSPLHF. Here the CDR3 DNA reads TGTGCCAGCAGTTTGGGACAGGGTAATTCACCCCTCCACTTT.

This sequence joins TRBV5-1 and TRBJ1-6; 11 nucleotides match TRBD1. Germline CDR1 SGHRS, CDR2 YFSETQ. This CDR3 has 16 amino acids. Losses at the gene ends were 3 bases for V and 5 bases for J; bases not matched to a gene: 4. The CDR3 DNA is TGCGCCAGCAGCTGGGACAGGGGGACGAATAATTCACCCCTCCACTTT. Residues: CASSWDRGTNNSPLHF.

The chain links TRBV6-5 to TRBJ1-1, with 7 bases that match TRBD1. The V gene's germline CDR1 is MNHEY and CDR2 SVGAGI. V lost 5 bases, J lost 6 bases, and 9 bases stayed unmatched. The CDR3 totals 14 residues. Here the CDR3 DNA reads TGTGCCAGCAGTGTTGGCAGGGGGTGGTCTGAAGCTTTCTTT. The encoded protein is CASSVGRGWSEAFF.

This clone has just one count. J is TRBJ2-7 and V is TRBV5-1; the D is unclear. V was trimmed by 5 bases and J by 5 bases, leaving 8 bases between them. This CDR3 has 11 residues. Germline-derived CDR1 and CDR2 are SGHRS and YFSETQ. The CDR3 protein is CASRALDEQYF. The CDR3 nucleotides read TGCGCCAGCAGAGCCCTTGACGAGCAGTACTTC.

The rearrangement joins TRBV6-5 to TRBJ1-2; D may be TRBD1 (5 bases). Per the germline V gene, CDR1 is MNHEY and CDR2 is SVGAGI. The CDR3 covers 14 residues. V dropped 5 bases and J dropped 0 bases, with 10 bases sitting between them. CDR3 in amino acids: CASSQGETNYGYTF. In DNA, the CDR3 is TGTGCCAGCAGTCAGGGCGAGACTAACTATGGCTACACCTTC.